The 2 T cell receptor beta chains listed next were all sequenced from one sample in a study of OX40 agonist ivuxolimab in advanced cancers. Clones were read by immunoSEQ multiplex PCR, and TCRdb kept only the in-frame ones, dropping some. The table includes around 100,000 clones, roughly 87% detected once. Sequences were derived from CD4+ or CD8+ T cells sorted from blood, sampled in a trial of the OX40 agonist ivuxolimab. The receptors derive from an adult with an advanced solid tumor such as melanoma, head and neck, liver or kidney cancer.

The V gene is TRBV5-4, the J gene TRBJ1-4; no clear D gene. V lost 3 bases and J lost 7, with 22 bases in between. The germline V gene encodes CDR1 SGHNT and CDR2 YYREEE (reference sequence). This CDR3 has 17 amino acids. The CDR3 loop is CASSSAPTTPAVEKLFF. CDR3 DNA: TGTGCCAGCAGCTCGGCACCAACGACACCCGCGGTTGAAAAACTGTTTTTT. Complete variable domain (other parts from reference TRBV5-4 and TRBJ1-4): ETGVTQSPTHLIKTRGQQVTLRCSSQSGHNTVSWYQQALGQGPQFIFQYYREEENGRGNFPPRFSGLQFPNYSSELNVNALELDDSALYLCASSSAPTTPAVEKLFFGSGTQLSVL.

This clone has only a few counts. This chain uses TRBV7-2 with TRBJ1-2; 7 bases fit TRBD1. Germline V gives CDR1 SGHTA, CDR2 FQGNSA. V dropped 3 bases and J dropped 8; count of bases not matched to a gene: 3. This CDR3 spans 12 amino acids. The CDR3: CASSLDRTGYTF. In DNA, the CDR3 is TGTGCCAGCAGCTTGGACAGGACGGGCTACACCTTC. Supplemented by reference TRBV7-2 and TRBJ1-2, the full variable domain reads GAGVSQSPSNKVTEKGKDVELRCDPISGHTALYWYRQSLGQGLEFLIYFQGNSAPDKSGLPSDRFSAERTGGSVSTLTIQRTQQEDSAVYLCASSLDRTGYTFGSGTRLTVV.